Presented here are 20 T cell receptor beta chains from one specimen sequenced in a study of regulatory T cells in long-lasting Graves disease. Combining iRepertoire HTBI primers with Arm-PCR of CDR3 regions, the authors built TCR beta libraries. TCRdb ran MiXCR on the multiplex PCR reads and lists one entry per CDR3 protein. The sample yields almost 450,000 distinct CDR3 sequences, about a sixth seen once. As for time point: newly diagnosed GD, antithyroid drugs for less than 3 months. Researchers made the TCR library from RNA that was extracted from PBMCs. This same sample was also part of a study on T cells in Graves' hyperthyroidism and ophthalmopathy.

Here the sequenced sample was peripheral blood mononuclear cells (PBMCs), taken at new diagnosis, from a patient treated with antithyroid drugs. The receptor set was obtained from a woman in her twenties or thirties with Graves disease.

This clonotype was detected ten times or more. This sequence joins TRBV3-1 and TRBJ2-7, with TRBD2 matching over 7 bases. This CDR3 is 15 amino acids long. With 1 base clipped from V and 2 bases from J, the junction kept 5 bases outside the gene matches. The germline gives CDR1 LGHDT, CDR2 YNNKEL (reference sequence). Here the CDR3 DNA reads TGTGCCAGCAGCCAAGCAGGACTAGGCCCCTACGAGCAGTACTTC. Translation: CASSQAGLGPYEQYF.

This clonotype turned up a few times. V usage is TRBV12-3 or TRBV12-4 and J usage is TRBJ1-4; a weak D match, TRBD1 (6 bases). The CDR3 covers 17 residues. The V and J ends lost 9 bases and 8 bases respectively, with 28 bases between them. The CDR3 spells CASTFWGARVGGEKLFF. In DNA form, the CDR3 reads TGTGCCAGTACCTTTTGGGGGGCAAGGGTGGGAGGGGAAAAACTGTTTTTT.

This clonotype was detected ten times or more. The chain has TRBV3-1 and TRBJ2-7; D not certain. Germline V gene lookup returns CDR1 LGHDT and CDR2 YNNKEL (reference sequence). Deletions cut 1 base from V and 3 bases from J, with 16 bases between. CDR3 length equals 16 residues. The CDR3 DNA follows: TGTGCCAGCAGCCAAGCCCCTCAGATAGTGATCTACGAGCAGTACTTC. Its protein is CASSQAPQIVIYEQYF.

V gene TRBV7-2 combines with J gene TRBJ2-1, with D hard to call. V lost 5 bases to trimming and J lost 10 bases, with 9 bases between them. Germline lookup yields CDR1 SGHTA and CDR2 FQGNSA. The CDR3 sequence is 11 residues long. The CDR3 protein is CASSQSMEQFF. In nucleotides, the CDR3 is TGTGCCAGCAGCCAATCAATGGAGCAGTTCTTC.

This clonotype was picked up a small number of times. This chain joins TRBV5-4 and TRBJ1-2; no definite D call. The V gene's germline CDR1 is SGHNT and CDR2 YYREEE (reference sequence). The germline V and J ends were trimmed by 4 bases and 3 bases, with 16 bases remaining between them. The length of the CDR3 is 15 residues. As DNA, the CDR3 is TGTGCCAGCAGCACCTCGGGTCTGGAGGACTATGGCTACACCTTC. It encodes CASSTSGLEDYGYTF.

In its sample, this clonotype was seen many times. The chain couples TRBV7-2 to TRBJ2-1; D remains ambiguous. The CDR3 extends over 17 amino acids. The V end lost 6 bases, the J end lost 0 bases, and 18 bases lay between the germline ends. CDR1 and CDR2 from the germline V gene are SGHTA and FQGNSA. The CDR3 DNA follows: TGTGCCAGCAGGAAAAGGCCTGCTCAAAGCTCCTACAATGAGCAGTTCTTC. It yields the protein CASRKRPAQSSYNEQFF.

This clonotype was counted at least ten times. The rearrangement joins TRBV6-2 or TRBV6-3 to TRBJ1-1; no clear D. Germline lookup yields CDR1 MNHEY and CDR2 SVGEGT. The CDR3 spans 12 residues. The V end was cut by 6 bases, the J end by 0 bases, with 5 bases between. The CDR3 spells CASRRLNTEAFF. The CDR3, as DNA: TGTGCCAGCAGACGCCTGAACACTGAAGCTTTCTTT.

J is TRBJ2-5 and V is TRBV13, with 11 bases lining up with TRBD2. Unmatched junction bases numbered 14, after V lost 5 bases and J lost 3 bases. Looked up from germline, CDR1 is PRHDT and CDR2 is FYEKMQ (reference sequence). This CDR3 spans 18 amino acids. The CDR3 sequence is CASSDKRLAGGPEETQYF. CDR3 nucleotides: TGTGCCAGCAGCGATAAGCGTCTAGCGGGAGGACCGGAAGAGACCCAGTACTTC.

The genes are TRBV12-3 or TRBV12-4 and TRBJ1-1; a weak D match, TRBD1 (6 bases). The V gene lost 5 bases and the J gene lost 7 bases, with 14 bases spanning the gap. The CDR3 has 13 residues. The CDR3 spells CASSRSAGVEAFF. The CDR3 DNA sequence: TGTGCCAGCAGTAGAAGCGCAGGGGTTGAAGCTTTCTTT.

This clonotype was seen repeatedly, ten times or more. The chain couples TRBV30 to TRBJ2-1, with 7 bases aligning to TRBD2. The germline CDR1 and CDR2 sequences are GTSNPN and SVGIG (reference sequence). The CDR3 is 15 amino acids. The ends lost 0 bases at V and 7 bases at J; junction bases unmatched: 9. The CDR3 sequence: CAWSVRGGRRNEQFF. CDR3 nucleotides: TGTGCCTGGAGTGTACGTGGCGGGAGACGGAATGAGCAGTTCTTC.

About this clonotype: A read error may produce the germline difference seen at one junction end. The chain recombines TRBV14 with TRBJ2-1; no reliable D call. The germline CDR1 and CDR2 sequences are SGHDN and FVKESK. The CDR3 has 17 amino acids. This CDR3 reads CASSQVGVLPSYNKQFF. The CDR3 DNA is TGTGCCAGCAGCCAAGTCGGAGTTTTGCCCTCCTACAATAAGCAGTTCTTC.

V and J are TRBV18 and TRBJ1-2; D not certain. Between the trimmed V and J ends, which lost 1 base and 7 bases, there was a span of 4 bases. The CDR3 totals 11 residues. The germline V gene has CDR1 KGHSH and CDR2 LQKENI. The CDR3 here is CASSPRSGYTF. DNA for the CDR3: TGTGCCAGCTCACCACGGAGTGGCTACACCTTC.

This clonotype was counted between two and nine times. The CDR3 DNA follows: TGTGCCAGCAGGTCGACGGGGACTAGCGGTAACAATGAGCAGTTCTTC. It yields the protein CASRSTGTSGNNEQFF. This sequence joins TRBV28 and TRBJ2-1, with 11 bases matching TRBD2. This CDR3 spans 16 amino acids. CDR1 is MDHEN, CDR2 SYDVKM, per germline. Trimming took 6 bases from V and 5 from J; bases not matched to a gene: 9.

Comments on this clonotype: Since a much larger clone is just one base distant, this may be a read error. The chain employs TRBV7-2 and TRBJ2-7; TRBD2 matches at 7 bases. This CDR3 spans 12 amino acids. CDR1 and CDR2 from the germline V gene are SGHTA and FQGNSA. V was pared by 5 bases and J by 6 bases, with 4 bases of the junction left unmatched. The CDR3 here is CASSVRTSEQYF. In DNA form, the CDR3 reads TGTGCCAGCAGCGTCCGGACTAGCGAGCAGTACTTC.

The chain recombines TRBV5-1 with TRBJ1-4, with 7 bases lining up with TRBD1. V shed 4 bases, J shed 7 bases, and the junction held 7 bases outside the gene matches. The CDR3 sequence is 14 residues long. From germline, CDR1 is SGHRS and CDR2 YFSETQ. CDR3 coding DNA: TGCGCCAGCAGCGGAACAGGGGCGCGTGAAAAACTGTTTTTT. The encoded protein is CASSGTGAREKLFF.

This clonotype was counted only a few times. This rearrangement joins TRBV29-1 to TRBJ2-3, with TRBD1 matching over 8 bases. Germline V gene data show CDR1 as SQVTM and CDR2 as ANQGSEA. The junction had 5 bases not matched to a gene; V was cut back by 6 bases and J by 3 bases. This CDR3 is 13 amino acids long. CDR3 protein: CSVVGQVTDTQYF. DNA of the CDR3: TGCAGCGTGGTGGGACAGGTAACAGATACGCAGTATTTT.

Turning to this clonotype: The CDR3 does not end in the conserved phenylalanine or tryptophan, so this is likely a read error. CDR3 sequence (DNA): TGTGCCAGCTCATCAGAGATGAACACTGAAGCTTTCCTT. Protein product: CASSSEMNTEAFL. V gene TRBV18 combines with J gene TRBJ1-1; D is unresolved. The length of the CDR3 is 13 residues. Trimming removed 5 bases from V and 0 bases from J, with 7 bases in between. Germline lookup yields CDR1 KGHSH and CDR2 LQKENI.

This clonotype was found many times. The J gene is TRBJ2-2, the V gene TRBV12-3 or TRBV12-4, with 9 bases lining up with TRBD2. V lost 3 bases, J lost 6 bases, and 5 bases stayed unmatched. CDR3 length equals 15 residues. The CDR3 region is CASSLSSGRSGELFF. The CDR3 nucleotides are TGTGCCAGCAGTTTGTCAAGCGGGAGGTCCGGGGAGCTGTTTTTT.

This clonotype was recorded many times. At one boundary the junction diverges from the germline segment, which might be a read error. The J gene is TRBJ1-5, the V gene TRBV28; no firm D call. The CDR3 extends over 15 amino acids. CDR1 MDHEN and CDR2 SYDVKM come from the germline V gene. The CDR3: CASSLVLQSSQPQHF. The CDR3 bases are TGTGCCAGCAGTTTAGTTTTACAGAGCAGTCAGCCCCAGCATTTT.

The J gene is TRBJ1-1, the V gene TRBV29-1; the D is unclear. Germline assignment: CDR1 SQVTM and CDR2 ANQGSEA. The length of the CDR3 is 12 residues. The V gene lost 3 bases and the J gene lost 1 base, with 6 bases spanning the gap. CDR3: CSVEASNTEAFF. Written as DNA, the CDR3 is TGCAGCGTTGAGGCCTCGAACACTGAAGCTTTCTTT.